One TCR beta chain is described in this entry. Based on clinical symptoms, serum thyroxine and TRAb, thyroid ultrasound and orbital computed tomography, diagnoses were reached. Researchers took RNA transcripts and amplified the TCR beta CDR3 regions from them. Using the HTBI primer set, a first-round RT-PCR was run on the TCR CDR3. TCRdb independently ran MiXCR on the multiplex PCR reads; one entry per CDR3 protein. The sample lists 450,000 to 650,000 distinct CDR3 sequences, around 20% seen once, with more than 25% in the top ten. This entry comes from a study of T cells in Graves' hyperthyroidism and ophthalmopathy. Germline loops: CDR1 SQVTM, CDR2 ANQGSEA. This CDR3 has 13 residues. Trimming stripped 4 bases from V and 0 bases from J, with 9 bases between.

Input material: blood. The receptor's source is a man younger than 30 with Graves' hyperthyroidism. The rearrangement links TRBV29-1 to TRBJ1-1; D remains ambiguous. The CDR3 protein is CSVGQSMNTEAFF. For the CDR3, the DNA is TGCAGCGTTGGGCAGTCCATGAACACTGAAGCTTTCTTT. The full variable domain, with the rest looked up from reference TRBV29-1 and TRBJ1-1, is SAVISQKPSRDICQRGTSLTIQCQVDSQVTMMFWYRQQPGQSLTLIATANQGSEATYESGFVIDKFPISRPNLTFSTLTVSNMSPEDSSIYLCSVGQSMNTEAFFGQGTRLTVV.